The present TCR beta chain was sequenced within a study of shared clonotypes between healthy human individuals. Germline V gene data show CDR1 as SGHDT and CDR2 as YYEEEE. The CDR3 contains 13 residues. The V gene lost 4 bases and the J gene lost 8 bases, with 12 bases spanning the gap. Per the original methods: Filtering of immunoSEQ junctional sequences could not match full-length read filtering. Libraries were prepared by immunoSEQ multiplex PCR; TCRdb keeps only in-frame clonotypes and omits some of them. That table supplies the V and J calls and clone size; D and trimming were determined from the DNA. The sample includes more than 2,000,000 clones, approximately 90% of them seen just once. Both subsets, CD45RA+ naive and CD45RA-negative memory, were split from the CD4+ cells.

The sequenced sample consisted of naive CD4+ T cells sorted from blood. Noted subset: CD45RA+ positively selected. The sequence was collected from a man between 18 and 29 years old in good health. This chain links TRBV5-6 with TRBJ1-4; no clear D gene. The CDR3 loop is CASSPRRREKLFF. In DNA form, the CDR3 reads TGTGCCAGCAGCCCGCGCCGACGGGAAAAACTGTTTTTT. Complete variable domain (other parts from reference TRBV5-6 and TRBJ1-4): DAGVTQSPTHLIKTRGQQVTLRCSPKSGHDTVSWYQQALGQGPQFIFQYYEEEERQRGNFPDRFSGHQFPNYSSELNVNALLLGDSALYLCASSPRRREKLFFGSGTQLSVL.